This TCR beta chain is drawn from a study of shared clonotypes between healthy human individuals. Study context: Three CD4 naive, three CD4 memory, two CD8 naive and one CD8 memory plate were used per donor.

Genomic DNA (from each subset) was split evenly across several immunoSEQ plates. In the original workflow: As immunoSEQ supplied junction-only sequences (without quality scores), filtering differed. Using immunoSEQ multiplex PCR, the repertoire was profiled, and TCRdb retains in-frame clones only, with some absent. The DNA gave D and trimming, while V, J and clone size come from that table. The sample includes 800,000 to 1,200,000 clones, 75% to 80% seen only once; the top ten take approximately 0.56%. This CDR3 has 13 residues. Trimming stripped 5 bases from V and 2 bases from J, with 9 bases between. Germline V CDR1 and CDR2: SGHTA, FQGTGA.

The sequence was obtained from a young man in good health. Some clones in this sample may be carry-over from other donors' samples. The chain combines TRBV7-3 with TRBJ1-1; D unclear. Sequencing was carried out using memory CD4+ T cells from PBMCs. Subset reported: CD45RA-negative fraction. CDR3 DNA sequence: TGTGCCAGCAGCATCGACGGCAACACTGAAGCTTTCTTT. Protein: CASSIDGNTEAFF.